This T cell receptor (beta chain) derives from a study of breast tumors, draining lymph nodes, adjacent tissues (dated by TCRdb to the mid-2010s). About the study as a whole: TCR beta repertoires were compared across tumor, adjacent nontumor tissue and axillary lymph nodes obtained from breast cancer patients. In human breast cancer, the study set out to evaluate how tumor, surrounding tissue and draining lymph node repertoires relate to one another and whether T cells may move between these sites. What the study reported, not specific to this receptor: The study presented the conclusion that tumor T cells originate in lymph nodes as consistent with a hypothesis, not as something directly demonstrated. The data were judged consistent with most tumor T cells deriving from the lymph node and then expanding within tumor tissue. The similarity between tumor and nontumor tissue repertoires was significantly greater in luminal-like breast cancer than in basal-like breast cancer. Tumors showed preferential V and J gene usage, and their T-cell repertoire diversity fell below that of lymph nodes yet above that of nontumor tissue.

The lymph node samples were taken from the axillary draining lymph nodes of breast cancer patients. Trimming takes 1 base from V and 3 bases from J, and the germline ends sit 19 bases apart. The germline V gene (reference sequence) specifies DFQATT as CDR1 and SNEGSKA as CDR2. Including the terminal cysteine and phenylalanine, the CDR3 comprises 16 residues. CDR3 DNA only is kept here, 48 bases in frame from base 1. TCRdb lists the instrument as Illumina HiSeq 2000. TCR beta chain libraries were generated through multiplex PCR amplification. High-throughput sequencing was used to analyze the amplified TCR beta chain products. TCRdb trimmed public reads at Q25 via fastp, called clones via MiXCR and kept in-frame beta chains. Identical CDR3 protein sequences are pooled into one entry, listed with their most common genes and DNA. The sample table records 200,000 or so distinct CDR3 sequences; roughly 29% of these occur just once. The ten largest account for 4% to 5.5% of the sample.

On this clonotype itself: This receptor's antigen is unknown. The sample holds no much larger clone one base away, and base qualities are not on file.

This sequence was found in a female donor with breast cancer. Some clones in this sample may be carry-over from other donors' samples. The sequenced sample was axillary lymph node tissue. Rearrangement joined TRBV20-1 to TRBJ2-7, with a tentative D gene TRBD2 over 6 matching bases. The DNA reads as follows: TGCAGTGCTAGAGGTGATGATAGCGGCCGACGCTACGAGCAGTACTTC. It translates as CSARGDDSGRRYEQYF.